The present T cell receptor (beta chain) was sequenced within a study of blood T cell repertoires in COVID-19. Study details: Both acute and convalescent COVID-19 samples were obtained from the United States, Italy and Spain.

The germline V gene encodes CDR1 LGHDT and CDR2 YNNKEL (reference sequence). Between the trimmed V and J ends, which lost 0 bases and 4 bases, there was a span of 10 bases. The CDR3 extends over 15 amino acids. In the study's own analysis: Reference gene primer amplification gave estimated nucleated cell counts. Using immunoSEQ multiplex PCR, the repertoire was profiled, and TCRdb retains in-frame clones only, with some absent. That table is the source of V, J and clone size, and D and trimming were worked out from the DNA. This table has 40,000 or so clones, 70% to 90% appearing once. The rearrangement uses TRBV3-1 (or the pseudogene TRBV3-2) and TRBJ2-1; the D is unclear. The sequence was collected from a human donor in a cohort sampled during active COVID-19. Sequencing input: peripheral blood. CDR3 nucleotides: TGTGCCAGCAGCCAAGATGGTGACATTTACAATGAGCAGTTCTTC. Translation gives CASSQDGDIYNEQFF.